This TCR beta chain was sequenced during a study of T cells in Graves' hyperthyroidism and ophthalmopathy. Study-wide points: In blood, most of the thyroid clonotypes expanded above 0.001 were also present.

Clinicians diagnosed patients from clinical symptoms, serum thyroxine and TRAb, thyroid ultrasound and orbital computed tomography. Comment on this clonotype: Its antigen is unknown.

This CDR3 has 14 residues. The germline V gene has CDR1 SGDLS and CDR2 YYNGEE. V was pared by 0 bases and J by 2 bases, with 6 bases between. From RNA transcripts, TCR beta CDR3 regions were amplified. First-round RT-PCR targeting the TCR CDR3 was performed with the HTBI primer set. TCRdb reanalysed the multiplex PCR reads using MiXCR and keeps one entry per CDR3 protein. The sample includes 550,000 to 700,000 distinct CDR3 sequences, approximately 44% of them seen just once. The sequenced material came from peripheral blood or thyroid tissue (not recorded which). J is TRBJ1-3 and V is TRBV9; D is unresolved. The TCR originated in an adult woman with Graves' disease, either hyperthyroidism or ophthalmopathy (not recorded which). CDR3 amino acids: CASSVGNTGNTIYF. CDR3 nucleotide sequence: TGTGCCAGCAGCGTAGGGAACACTGGAAACACCATATATTTT.